This entry concerns a single T cell receptor beta chain. Its antigen is unidentified. Germline trimming cut 5 bases from V and 1 base from J; bases unmatched to any gene: 11. Germline CDR1 is SEHNR and CDR2 is FQNEAQ (reference sequence). The CDR3 consists of 17 residues. This record belongs to a study of a mutant IDH1 vaccine in newly diagnosed glioma. Indicated time point: week 35, safety follow-up. The vaccine gave 300 ug of a 20-mer mutant IDH1 peptide subcutaneously per dose. Donor tumors were new WHO grade 3 or 4 IDH1-mutant, ATRX-lost astrocytomas. The assay was immunoSEQ multiplex PCR, and TCRdb's table has in-frame clones only and misses some. The repertoire has about 54,000 clones, around 84% of them found once; the top ten carry roughly 4%.

The sequence derives from a woman aged 18-29 years with glioma. The specimen was PBMCs, collected from a glioma patient whose treatment included an IDH1 peptide vaccine. The gene calls are TRBV7-9 and TRBJ2-7; 10 bases agree with TRBD1. CDR3 residues: CASSRPAGDRGSYEQYF. The CDR3 bases are TGTGCCAGCAGCCGGCCGGCAGGGGACAGGGGTTCCTACGAGCAGTACTTC.